Sequencing of this T cell receptor (beta chain) was carried out in a study of T cells in Graves' hyperthyroidism and ophthalmopathy. Amplified regions were TCR beta CDR3 sequences from RNA transcripts. First-round RT-PCR with HTBI primers amplified the TCR CDR3 region. Using its own MiXCR run on the multiplex PCR reads, TCRdb lists one record per CDR3 protein. The table lists approximately 300,000 distinct CDR3 sequences, over 15% of them singletons. In its sample, this clonotype was seen a few times. From germline, CDR1 is SGHDT and CDR2 YYEEEE. V shed 3 bases and J shed 13 bases, with 11 bases lying between them. The CDR3 is 11 residues long. For the diagnoses, clinical symptoms, serum thyroxine and TRAb, thyroid ultrasound and orbital computed tomography were used.

The TCR was taken from an older woman with Graves' ophthalmopathy. The specimen was blood. The chain links TRBV5-6 to TRBJ2-1; D is unresolved. The CDR3: CASSSRTDQFF. CDR3 bases: TGTGCCAGCAGCTCCCGGACGGATCAGTTCTTC.